This passage covers 13 T cell receptor beta chains from one sample sequenced in a study of control samples from healthy donors and cancer patients. Repertoires were generated with immunoSEQ multiplex PCR, while TCRdb's copy carries only in-frame clones and drops some. The table records 100,000 to 150,000 clones, 85% to 95% of them present only once. The sample comprised blood. Receptors were obtained from a man aged 18 to 29 in good health.

The J gene is TRBJ2-7, the V gene TRBV2; possibly TRBD1 for D (6 bases). Trimming took 0 bases from V and 2 from J, leaving 8 bases between them. CDR3 length equals 14 residues. The germline V gene encodes CDR1 SNHLY and CDR2 FYNNEI. The CDR3 coding sequence is TGTGCCAGCAGTGAAGCGGGGGACACCTACGAGCAGTACTTC. Its translation is CASSEAGDTYEQYF. Using reference TRBV2 and TRBJ2-7 for the parts outside the CDR3, the full variable domain is EPEVTQTPSHQVTQMGQEVILRCVPISNHLYFYWYRQILGQKVEFLVSFYNNEISEKSEIFDDQFSVERPDGSNFTLKIRSTKLEDSAMYFCASSEAGDTYEQYFGPGTRLTVT.

The genes are TRBV18 and TRBJ2-7, with unresolved D. V lost 0 bases and J lost 2, with 8 bases in between. Germline CDR1 KGHSH, CDR2 LQKENI. The CDR3 sequence is 14 residues long. CDR3 loop: CASSPPVQAYEQYF. The CDR3 DNA reads as TGTGCCAGCTCACCACCGGTGCAGGCCTACGAGCAGTACTTC.

The chain links TRBV7-2 to TRBJ2-5; 9 nucleotides align to TRBD2. The CDR3 loop spans 13 amino acids. Trimming took 5 bases from V and 5 from J; bases not matched to a gene: 3. CDR1 and CDR2 from the germline V gene are SGHTA and FQGNSA. In DNA form, the CDR3 reads TGTGCCAGCAGCCCCGGGACTAGCGAGACCCAGTACTTC. Its protein product is CASSPGTSETQYF.

A single count supports this clone. The CDR3 nucleotides are TGTGCCAGCTCGCCCAGGGGGGATACAGATACGCAGTATTTT. Translation gives CASSPRGDTDTQYF. The genes are TRBV18 and TRBJ2-3, with D tentatively TRBD1 (7 bases). The V and J ends lost 6 bases and 3 bases respectively, with 13 bases between them. The germline V gene has CDR1 KGHSH and CDR2 LQKENI. The CDR3 is 14 residues long.

The chain has TRBV2 and TRBJ1-4; D remains unclear. CDR1 is SNHLY, CDR2 FYNNEI, per germline. The CDR3 is made up of 15 amino acids. V dropped 1 base and J dropped 3 bases, with 9 bases sitting between them. The CDR3 sequence is CASSEGVGANEKLFF. CDR3 in DNA: TGTGCCAGCAGTGAAGGGGTTGGGGCTAATGAAAAACTGTTTTTT.

The rearrangement uses TRBV6-5 and TRBJ2-7, with TRBD1 matching 12 bases. V was clipped by 6 bases and J by 6 bases; unmatched bases: 6. Germline assignment: CDR1 MNHEY and CDR2 SVGAGI. This CDR3 is 14 amino acids long. The CDR3 sequence: CASRRDRGQGEQYF. CDR3 DNA: TGTGCCAGCAGGAGGGACAGGGGGCAGGGCGAGCAGTACTTC.

The genes are TRBV5-4 and TRBJ1-6; 7 bases map to TRBD1. CDR3 length: 17 amino acids. The germline V gene has CDR1 SGHNT and CDR2 YYREEE (reference sequence). The trim removed 4 bases at V and 3 bases at J, leaving 10 bases unmatched. DNA of the CDR3: TGTGCCAGCAGCCCCAGGGGGGGGCTAGACTATAATTCACCCCTCCACTTT. This translates into CASSPRGGLDYNSPLHF.

The chain employs TRBV3-1 (or the pseudogene TRBV3-2) and TRBJ1-1, with D unclear. V dropped 1 base and J dropped 10 bases, with 10 bases sitting between them. The germline gives CDR1 LGHDT, CDR2 YNNKEL (reference sequence). This CDR3 is 12 amino acids long. The CDR3 loop is CASSQGTLGAFF. CDR3 bases: TGTGCCAGCAGCCAAGGGACCTTAGGAGCTTTCTTT.

This chain joins TRBV2 and TRBJ1-5, with no clear D. V lost 8 bases and J lost 9, with 14 bases in between. The CDR3 spans 12 residues. Germline assignment: CDR1 SNHLY and CDR2 FYNNEI. The CDR3 spells CASGGNRGPQHF. In DNA, the CDR3 is TGTGCCAGCGGCGGGAATCGGGGGCCCCAGCATTTT.

This chain joins TRBV7-2 and TRBJ1-1; D is ambiguous. V was shortened by 1 base and J by 1 base, with 7 bases between the two germline ends. The CDR3 extends over 14 amino acids. Germline CDR1 SGHTA, CDR2 FQGNSA. CDR3 amino acids: CASSLGQANTEAFF. The DNA for the CDR3 is TGTGCCAGCAGCTTAGGGCAGGCGAACACTGAAGCTTTCTTT.

The gene calls are TRBV14 and TRBJ1-6, with 8 bases lining up with TRBD1. The V gene's germline CDR1 is SGHDN and CDR2 FVKESK. The V gene end was trimmed by 0 bases and the J gene end by 13 bases; junction bases not matched to a gene: 8. The CDR3 totals 15 residues. The CDR3 bases are TGTGCCAGCAGCCAAGATCGGGGGACAGGTTTTCCCCTCCACTTT. It codes for CASSQDRGTGFPLHF. The full variable domain, its missing parts supplied by reference TRBV14 and TRBJ1-6, is EAGVTQFPSHSVIEKGQTVTLRCDPISGHDNLYWYRRVMGKEIKFLLHFVKESKQDESGMPNNRFLAERTGGTYSTLKVQPAELEDSGVYFCASSQDRGTGFPLHFGNGTRLTVT.

The V gene is TRBV30, the J gene TRBJ2-1; D is unclear. The ends were cut back, 5 bases at V and 0 bases at J, with 11 bases in the middle. The CDR3 is 14 amino acids. CDR1 is GTSNPN and CDR2 is SVGIG in the germline V gene (reference sequence). The CDR3 nucleotides read TGTGCCTGGGGAGACATCCACTCCTACAATGAGCAGTTCTTC. It codes for CAWGDIHSYNEQFF. The entire variable domain, with the rest obtained from reference TRBV30 and TRBJ2-1, is as follows: SQTIHQWPATLVQPVGSPLSLECTVEGTSNPNLYWYRQAAGRGLQLLFYSVGIGQISSEVPQNLSASRPQDRQFILSSKKLLLSDSGFYLCAWGDIHSYNEQFFGPGTRLTVL.

The rearrangement uses TRBV5-4 and TRBJ1-2, with D possibly matching TRBD1 (5 bases). Germline V gene data show CDR1 as SGHNT and CDR2 as YYREEE (reference sequence). The V gene lost 4 bases and the J gene lost 6 bases, with 13 bases spanning the gap. The CDR3 totals 13 residues. CDR3 region: CASSLRVEDGYTF. CDR3 coding DNA: TGTGCCAGCAGCCTCAGGGTTGAGGATGGCTACACCTTC.